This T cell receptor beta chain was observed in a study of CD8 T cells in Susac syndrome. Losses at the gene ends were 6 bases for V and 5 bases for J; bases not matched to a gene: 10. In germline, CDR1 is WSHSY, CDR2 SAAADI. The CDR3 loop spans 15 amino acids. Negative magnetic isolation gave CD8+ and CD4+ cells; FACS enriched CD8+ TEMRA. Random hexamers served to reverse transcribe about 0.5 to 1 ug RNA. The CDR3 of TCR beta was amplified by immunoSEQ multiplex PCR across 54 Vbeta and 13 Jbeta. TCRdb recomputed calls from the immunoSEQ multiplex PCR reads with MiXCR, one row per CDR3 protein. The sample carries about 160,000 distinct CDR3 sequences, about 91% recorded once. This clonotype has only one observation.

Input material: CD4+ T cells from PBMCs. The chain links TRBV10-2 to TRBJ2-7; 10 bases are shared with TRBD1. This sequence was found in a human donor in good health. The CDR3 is CASSGRTGGRNEQYF. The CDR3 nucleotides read TGCGCCAGCAGCGGACGGACAGGGGGTCGAAACGAGCAGTACTTC.